A selection of T cell receptor beta chains follows, all from one sample in a study of shared clonotypes between healthy human individuals. Sequenced by immunoSEQ multiplex PCR; TCRdb stores in-frame clones only, minus some. This table holds about 110,000 clones, 65% to 75% found once. The sample consisted of memory CD8+ T cells sorted from blood. These receptors all come from a woman in her thirties in good health. Each CDR3 is given with its conserved first and last residue. Fields, in order: V gene, J gene, CDR3 protein.

V: TRBV9
J: TRBJ2-5
CDR3: CASSPGGSQETQYF

V: TRBV28
J: TRBJ2-7
CDR3: CASSVRQGVWFEQYF

V: TRBV4-1
J: TRBJ2-7
CDR3: CASSQDRGIEQYF

V: TRBV9
J: TRBJ1-1
CDR3: CASSVAWGSSEAFF

V: TRBV15
J: TRBJ2-7
CDR3: CATSSGQSYEQYF

V: TRBV6-1
J: TRBJ1-1
CDR3: CASSGGQGWTEAFF

V: TRBV7-6
J: TRBJ2-2
CDR3: CASSLRSGSGNTGELFF

V: TRBV4-1
J: TRBJ1-1
CDR3: CASSRRTGQAFF

V: TRBV7-8
J: TRBJ1-5
CDR3: CASSLLEVEGRYSNQPQHF

V: TRBV4-1
J: TRBJ2-1
CDR3: CASSHQGSASSYNEQFF

V: TRBV6-1
J: TRBJ1-2
CDR3: CASSEAQGGYGYTF

V: TRBV5-4
J: TRBJ1-2
CDR3: CASRYRDGYTF

V: TRBV7-6
J: TRBJ1-2
CDR3: CASSWNRGQFGGYTF

V: TRBV10-2
J: TRBJ2-7
CDR3: CASSGGSGNSGAYEQYF

V: TRBV28
J: TRBJ2-6
CDR3: CASGVGGVSGANVLTF

V: TRBV27
J: TRBJ1-1
CDR3: CASRGSASNTEAFF

V: TRBV5-6
J: TRBJ2-7
CDR3: CASSRRLAGDEQYF

V: TRBV13
J: TRBJ2-3
CDR3: CASSSRDRGQVDTQYF

V: TRBV6-1
J: TRBJ2-7
CDR3: CAGGRDRVLSAQYF

V: TRBV6-1
J: TRBJ2-7
CDR3: CASSTSGTGHYEQYF

V: TRBV19
J: TRBJ2-2
CDR3: CASSIVQGAIGELFF

V: TRBV4-2
J: TRBJ2-1
CDR3: CASSQDWGGSRPYNEQFF

V: TRBV14
J: TRBJ2-3
CDR3: CASSQEISEATTDTQYF

V: TRBV28
J: TRBJ1-5
CDR3: CASSLNADSNQPQHF

V: TRBV10-3
J: TRBJ1-5
CDR3: CAISPKHRSQPQHF

V: TRBV7-9
J: TRBJ2-5
CDR3: CASSLNPGQGRETQYF